A single sample gave rise to the 30 T cell receptor beta chains below, sequenced in a study of T-cell memory formation after mild COVID-19. One entry per CDR3 protein results from TCRdb running MiXCR on the 5' RACE reads. The sample records roughly 250,000 distinct CDR3 sequences, about a sixth being singletons. The sample consisted of PBMCs or a T cell subset sorted from them (not recorded which). Source of these receptors: a young man who had mild COVID-19 (a few samples of this study predate the infection). Cell type and time point are not known.

This clonotype was seen ten or more times. The J gene is TRBJ1-1, the V gene TRBV7-9; no definite D call. Germline V gene sequence: CDR1 SEHNR, CDR2 FQNEAQ (reference sequence). The ends were cut back, 7 bases at V and 5 bases at J, with 11 bases in the middle. The CDR3 spans 12 residues. The CDR3 coding sequence is TGTGCCAGCACCCCATGGGTTACTGAAGCTTTCTTT. Protein: CASTPWVTEAFF.

The chain links TRBV18 to TRBJ1-2; unclear D gene. Germline V lookup: CDR1 KGHSH, CDR2 LQKENI. Trimming removed 5 bases from V and 1 base from J, with 11 bases in between. The CDR3 spans 14 residues. The CDR3 bases are TGTGCCAGCTCAGCCGGCGGGCATAACTATGGCTACACCTTC. It translates to CASSAGGHNYGYTF.

The V call is TRBV6-5, the J call TRBJ1-1; TRBD1 matches 9 bases. Unmatched junction bases numbered 16, after V lost 6 bases and J lost 11 bases. Germline V lookup: CDR1 MNHEY, CDR2 SVGAGI. This CDR3 has 15 residues. The CDR3 DNA reads as TGTGCCAGCAGGGTTCTGGGACAGGGCGCCGTCGGTGCTTTCTTT. Its translation: CASRVLGQGAVGAFF.

This clonotype was observed a handful of times. The chain recombines TRBV9 with TRBJ2-5; no firm D call. V lost 0 bases and J lost 1, with 7 bases in between. The CDR3 runs to 14 residues. CDR1 SGDLS and CDR2 YYNGEE come from the germline V gene. The CDR3 spells CASSVVGTQETQYF. CDR3 DNA: TGTGCCAGCAGCGTAGTGGGCACCCAAGAGACCCAGTACTTC.

The chain employs TRBV6-1 and TRBJ1-1; D is undetermined. CDR1 is MNHNS and CDR2 is SASEGT in the germline V gene. The V and J ends lost 6 bases and 6 bases respectively, with 26 bases between them. There are 17 residues in the CDR3. The CDR3 is CASRPRTEDGRKSEAFF. CDR3 in DNA: TGTGCCAGCAGGCCGCGGACGGAGGACGGTAGAAAATCTGAAGCTTTCTTT.

The gene calls are TRBV10-3 and TRBJ2-3; 9 bases match TRBD2. The V and J ends lost 5 bases and 2 bases, in that order; junction bases with no gene match: 5. Germline-derived CDR1 and CDR2 are ENHRY and SYGVKD. This CDR3 comprises 15 residues. CDR3 sequence reads: CAISNLAGPTDTQYF. As DNA, the CDR3 is TGTGCCATCAGTAACCTAGCGGGACCCACAGATACGCAGTATTTT.

The gene calls are TRBV18 and TRBJ1-5; D not certain. Looked up from germline, CDR1 is KGHSH and CDR2 is LQKENI. This CDR3 has 13 residues. Trimming pared 3 bases from V and 4 bases from J, leaving 7 bases between. The chain's CDR3 is CASSPAQNQPQHF. CDR3 bases: TGTGCCAGCTCACCGGCCCAGAATCAGCCCCAGCATTTT.

The V call is TRBV10-2, the J call TRBJ2-1; 8 nucleotides align to TRBD2. The CDR3 is made up of 16 amino acids. Germline V gene lookup returns CDR1 WSHSY and CDR2 SAAADI. V was pared by 0 bases and J by 0 bases, with 1 base of the junction left unmatched. The CDR3 DNA sequence: TGCGCCAGCAGTGAGTCCGGGGGGGGCTCCTACAATGAGCAGTTCTTC. It codes for CASSESGGGSYNEQFF.

The rearrangement links TRBV7-2 to TRBJ2-1, with 8 bases fitting TRBD2. V lost 3 bases, J lost 9 bases, and 7 bases stayed unmatched. Germline V gene lookup returns CDR1 SGHTA and CDR2 FQGNSA. This CDR3 spans 14 amino acids. The chain's CDR3 is CASSLGLVVAEQFF. The CDR3 DNA is TGTGCCAGCAGCTTGGGACTAGTAGTTGCTGAGCAGTTCTTC. The full variable domain, with the rest looked up from reference TRBV7-2 and TRBJ2-1, is GAGVSQSPSNKVTEKGKDVELRCDPISGHTALYWYRQSLGQGLEFLIYFQGNSAPDKSGLPSDRFSAERTGGSVSTLTIQRTQQEDSAVYLCASSLGLVVAEQFFGPGTRLTVL.

This clonotype occurred a few times. This chain uses TRBV5-1 with TRBJ2-1; D perhaps matches TRBD1 (6 bases). Germline lookup yields CDR1 SGHRS and CDR2 YFSETQ. The CDR3 extends over 14 amino acids. V was shortened by 0 bases and J by 7 bases, with 11 bases between the two germline ends. CDR3 protein: CASSLADQGNEQFF. CDR3 coding DNA: TGCGCCAGCAGCTTGGCCGACCAGGGGAATGAGCAGTTCTTC.

This clonotype was seen a handful of times. The chain combines TRBV9 with TRBJ2-1; 7 bases agree with TRBD2. There are 15 residues in the CDR3. Germline lookup yields CDR1 SGDLS and CDR2 YYNGEE. V shed 2 bases and J 5 bases; nucleotides not matched to a gene: 7. The CDR3 DNA sequence: TGTGCCAGCAGCGTGGGGGGGTATGAGGACAATGAGCAGTTCTTC. This translates into CASSVGGYEDNEQFF.

The chain recombines TRBV7-2 with TRBJ2-3, with 9 positions matching TRBD2. CDR3 length: 16 amino acids. In germline, CDR1 is SGHTA, CDR2 FQGNSA. The V segment lost 2 bases and the J segment 4 bases; nucleotides outside the gene matches: 7. CDR3 sequence (DNA): TGTGCCAGCAGCTTAACGCGGGGGGGCCCGGCAGATACGCAGTATTTT. Protein sequence: CASSLTRGGPADTQYF.

The table lists this clonotype with a few counts. The genes are TRBV6-2 or TRBV6-3 and TRBJ1-2, with D unresolved. CDR1 is MNHEY, CDR2 SVGEGT, per germline. V was trimmed by 4 bases and J by 4 bases, leaving 25 bases between them. The CDR3 is 18 amino acids. The CDR3: CASSFGRSRAREGYGYTF. The CDR3 DNA is TGTGCCAGCAGTTTTGGTCGTAGTCGCGCGCGGGAAGGCTATGGCTACACCTTC.

A few counts support this clonotype. The chain links TRBV2 to TRBJ2-7, with a weak D call TRBD1 (5 bases). The CDR3 loop spans 12 amino acids. V lost 5 bases and J 2 bases, leaving 7 bases between the germline ends. The germline V gene has CDR1 SNHLY and CDR2 FYNNEI. The CDR3 DNA follows: TGTGCCAGCAGTCGGACACCCTACGAGCAGTACGTC. Translation gives CASSRTPYEQYV.

The chain combines TRBV5-1 with TRBJ2-3; D gene uncertain. Germline CDR1 SGHRS, CDR2 YFSETQ. Trimming took 0 bases from V and 2 from J, leaving 7 bases between them. This CDR3 has 14 residues. CDR3 DNA: TGCGCCAGCAGCTTGGCGGCAGCCACAGATACGCAGTATTTT. Its protein is CASSLAAATDTQYF. Supplemented by reference TRBV5-1 and TRBJ2-3, the full variable domain reads KAGVTQTPRYLIKTRGQQVTLSCSPISGHRSVSWYQQTPGQGLQFLFEYFSETQRNKGNFPGRFSGRQFSNSRSEMNVSTLELGDSALYLCASSLAAATDTQYFGPGTRLTVL.

There are a few counts of this clonotype. For the CDR3, the DNA is TGCAGTGCTGCCGGGACTAGCACGGGTGAGCAGTTCTTC. Translated, it gives CSAAGTSTGEQFF. The chain joins TRBV20-1 to TRBJ2-1, with TRBD2 identical over 9 bases. This CDR3 is 13 amino acids long. Per the germline V gene, CDR1 is DFQATT and CDR2 is SNEGSKA (reference sequence). The V gene end was trimmed by 5 bases and the J gene end by 9 bases; junction bases not matched to a gene: 8.

This clonotype was found many times. The chain couples TRBV5-1 to TRBJ2-7, with D unresolved. This CDR3 is built from 12 residues. In germline, CDR1 is SGHRS, CDR2 YFSETQ. Trimming removed 6 bases from V and 3 bases from J, with 10 bases in between. The CDR3 reads CASNTDLYEQYV. Written as DNA, the CDR3 is TGCGCCAGCAATACAGACCTCTACGAGCAGTACGTC.

In its sample, this clonotype was seen a few times. J is TRBJ2-1 and V is TRBV3-1, with D maybe TRBD1 (5 bases). Germline CDR1 LGHDT, CDR2 YNNKEL (reference sequence). CDR3 length: 15 amino acids. V shed 1 base and J shed 6 bases, with 13 bases lying between them. The CDR3, as DNA: TGTGCCAGCAGCCAAGGGGGCTTACAGGTCAATGAGCAGTTCTTC. It translates to CASSQGGLQVNEQFF.

This clonotype turned up a few times. The V gene is TRBV18, the J gene TRBJ2-4; D not certain. The ends were cut back, 0 bases at V and 6 bases at J, with 12 bases in the middle. Germline V gene data show CDR1 as KGHSH and CDR2 as LQKENI. The CDR3 covers 15 residues. CDR3 DNA sequence: TGTGCCAGCTCACCACCGAATGCCGAGCCAAACATTCAGTACTTC. Amino acid sequence: CASSPPNAEPNIQYF. Full variable domain (missing parts from reference TRBV18 and TRBJ2-4): NAGVMQNPRHLVRRRGQEARLRCSPMKGHSHVYWYRQLPEEGLKFMVYLQKENIIDESGMPKERFSAEFPKEGPSILRIQQVVRGDSAAYFCASSPPNAEPNIQYFGAGTRLSVL.

This clonotype has more than one count but fewer than ten. Its ends do not fully match the called genes, so a read error is possible. The rearrangement links TRBV12-3 or TRBV12-4 to TRBJ1-2, with TRBD1 identical over 8 bases. This CDR3 is 13 amino acids long. As DNA, the CDR3 is TGTGCCAGCAGTTTCAACAGGGGGGAAGGGGGGTCCTTC. The encoded protein is CASSFNRGEGGSF.

This clonotype was observed a handful of times. This chain links TRBV20-1 with TRBJ1-1; no clear D. CDR1 is DFQATT and CDR2 is SNEGSKA in the germline V gene (reference sequence). The CDR3 spans 13 residues. The V and J ends lost 0 bases and 2 bases respectively, with 7 bases between them. The CDR3 here is CSAREDGNTEAFF. CDR3 DNA sequence: TGCAGTGCTAGAGAGGATGGCAACACTGAAGCTTTCTTT.

The rearrangement links TRBV7-2 to TRBJ2-7, with 9 nucleotides matching TRBD1. Germline-derived CDR1 and CDR2 are SGHTA and FQGNSA. The CDR3 loop spans 14 amino acids. The junction had 6 bases not matched to a gene; V was cut back by 7 bases and J by 2 bases. CDR3 loop: CASTLQGATYEQYF. In DNA, the CDR3 is TGTGCCAGCACGCTACAGGGGGCCACCTACGAGCAGTACTTC. The full variable domain, completed using reference TRBV7-2 and TRBJ2-7, is GAGVSQSPSNKVTEKGKDVELRCDPISGHTALYWYRQSLGQGLEFLIYFQGNSAPDKSGLPSDRFSAERTGGSVSTLTIQRTQQEDSAVYLCASTLQGATYEQYFGPGTRLTVT.

This clonotype was seen repeatedly, ten times or more. The gene calls are TRBV7-3 and TRBJ2-2; D ambiguous. The germline V gene has CDR1 SGHTA and CDR2 FQGTGA. With 2 bases removed from V and 5 bases from J, the gap between germline ends came to 9 bases. The CDR3 contains 14 residues. The CDR3 spells CASSLVGRTGELFF. CDR3 DNA: TGTGCCAGCAGCTTAGTAGGGCGAACCGGGGAGCTGTTTTTT.

Only a few counts were recorded for this clonotype. The J gene is TRBJ1-1, the V gene TRBV5-1, with TRBD1 as a possible D gene (5 bases). The CDR3 totals 14 residues. Trimming stripped 3 bases from V and 4 bases from J, with 13 bases between. The germline V gene encodes CDR1 SGHRS and CDR2 YFSETQ. The CDR3 loop is CASSSRAGATEAFF. For the CDR3, the DNA is TGCGCCAGCAGCTCGCGGGCCGGGGCCACTGAAGCTTTCTTT.

The genes are TRBV5-4 and TRBJ1-4; 9 bases line up with TRBD1. Per germline, CDR1 SGHNT and CDR2 YYREEE (reference sequence). The J segment lost 6 bases and the V segment lost 4 bases, leaving 7 bases of the junction unmatched. This CDR3 has 15 amino acids. The CDR3 DNA reads as TGTGCCAGCAGCGCCCCGGGACAGGGAGATGAAAAACTGTTTTTT. Amino acids: CASSAPGQGDEKLFF.

The V gene is TRBV15, the J gene TRBJ2-2; perhaps TRBD2 as D (5 bases). The germline V gene encodes CDR1 LNHNV and CDR2 YYDKDF (reference sequence). Trimming removed 0 bases at V and 9 bases at J, with 11 bases between. The length of the CDR3 is 14 residues. DNA for the CDR3: TGTGCCACCAGCAGAGATCGGGGAACTAGGGAGCTGTTTTTT. This gives the protein CATSRDRGTRELFF. The full variable domain, its missing parts supplied by reference TRBV15 and TRBJ2-2, is DAMVIQNPRYQVTQFGKPVTLSCSQTLNHNVMYWYQQKSSQAPKLLFHYYDKDFNNEADTPDNFQSRRPNTSFCFLDIRSPGLGDTAMYLCATSRDRGTRELFFGEGSRLTVL.

This clonotype was counted only a few times. V and J are TRBV5-1 and TRBJ2-2; D is undetermined. CDR3 length equals 14 residues. The V and J ends lost 1 base and 8 bases respectively, with 12 bases between them. The V gene's germline CDR1 is SGHRS and CDR2 YFSETQ. The CDR3 region has the DNA TGCGCCAGCAGCTTGACACCCCCGGTTGGGGAGCTGTTTTTT. Its protein is CASSLTPPVGELFF.

In its sample, this clonotype was seen many times. At one end the junction does not follow the germline gene, possibly because of a read error. The chain carries TRBV20-1 and TRBJ2-5; 7 bases map to TRBD1. CDR1 is DFQATT, CDR2 SNEGSKA, per germline (reference sequence). The CDR3 extends over 14 amino acids. The CDR3 nucleotides are TGCAGTGCTGGAGACAGGGTGTTAAAGGAGACCCAGTACTTC. Its protein is CSAGDRVLKETQYF.

V usage is TRBV20-1 and J usage is TRBJ1-2; TRBD1 is a possible D gene (5 bases). This CDR3 has 13 residues. CDR1 is DFQATT and CDR2 is SNEGSKA in the germline V gene (reference sequence). The germline V and J ends were trimmed by 1 base and 4 bases, with 10 bases remaining between them. CDR3 DNA sequence: TGCAGTGCTAGAGTGGGGGTTGGCTATGGCTACACCTTC. Protein sequence: CSARVGVGYGYTF.

The V gene is TRBV4-1, the J gene TRBJ2-5; 11 nucleotides align to TRBD2. CDR3 size: 17 residues. With 1 base clipped from V and 4 bases from J, the junction kept 8 bases outside the gene matches. CDR1 and CDR2 from the germline V gene are MGHRA and YSYEKL. In nucleotides, the CDR3 is TGCGCCAGCAGCCAAGTTAGCGGGGGGGCTCCGCGAGAGACCCAGTACTTC. This encodes CASSQVSGGAPRETQYF.